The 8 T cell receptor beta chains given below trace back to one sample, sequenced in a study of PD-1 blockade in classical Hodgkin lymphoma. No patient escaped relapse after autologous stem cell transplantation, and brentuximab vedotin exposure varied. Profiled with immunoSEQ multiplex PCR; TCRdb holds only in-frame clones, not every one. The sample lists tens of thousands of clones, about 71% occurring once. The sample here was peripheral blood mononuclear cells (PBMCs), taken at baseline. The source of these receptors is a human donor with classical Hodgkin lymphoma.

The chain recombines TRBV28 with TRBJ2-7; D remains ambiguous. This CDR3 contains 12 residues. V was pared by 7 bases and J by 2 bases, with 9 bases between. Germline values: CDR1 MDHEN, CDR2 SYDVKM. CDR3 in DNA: TGTGCCAGCATCTCGGATACCTACGAGCAGTACTTC. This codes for CASISDTYEQYF. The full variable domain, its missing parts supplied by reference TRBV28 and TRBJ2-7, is DVKVTQSSRYLVKRTGEKVFLECVQDMDHENMFWYRQDPGLGLRLIYFSYDVKMKEKGDIPEGYSVSREKKERFSLILESASTNQTSMYLCASISDTYEQYFGPGTRLTVT.

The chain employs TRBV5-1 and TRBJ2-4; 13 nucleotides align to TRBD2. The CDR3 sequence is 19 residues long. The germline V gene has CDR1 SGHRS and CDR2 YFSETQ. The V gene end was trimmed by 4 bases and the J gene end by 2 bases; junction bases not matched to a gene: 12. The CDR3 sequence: CASSRRLAGGLETKNIQYF. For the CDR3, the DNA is TGCGCCAGCAGCCGCAGACTAGCGGGGGGTTTAGAAACCAAAAACATTCAGTACTTC. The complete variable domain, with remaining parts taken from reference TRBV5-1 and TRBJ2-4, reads KAGVTQTPRYLIKTRGQQVTLSCSPISGHRSVSWYQQTPGQGLQFLFEYFSETQRNKGNFPGRFSGRQFSNSRSEMNVSTLELGDSALYLCASSRRLAGGLETKNIQYFGAGTRLSVL.

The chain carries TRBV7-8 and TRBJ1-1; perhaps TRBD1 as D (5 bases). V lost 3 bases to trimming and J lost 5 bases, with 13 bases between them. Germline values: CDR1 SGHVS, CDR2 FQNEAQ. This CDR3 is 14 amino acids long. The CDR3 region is CASSLRAGGTEAFF. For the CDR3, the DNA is TGTGCCAGCAGCTTGAGGGCTGGGGGGACTGAAGCTTTCTTT.

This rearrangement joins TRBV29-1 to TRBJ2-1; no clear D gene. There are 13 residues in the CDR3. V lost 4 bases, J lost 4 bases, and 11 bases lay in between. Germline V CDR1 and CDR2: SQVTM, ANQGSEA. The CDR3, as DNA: TGCAGCGTTGGTGACATCAGGTACAATGAGCAGTTCTTC. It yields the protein CSVGDIRYNEQFF.

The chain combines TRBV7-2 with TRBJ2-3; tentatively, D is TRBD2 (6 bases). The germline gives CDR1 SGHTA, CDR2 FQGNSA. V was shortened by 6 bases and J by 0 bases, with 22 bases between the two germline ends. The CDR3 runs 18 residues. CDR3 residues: CASRQISGTSLSTDTQYF. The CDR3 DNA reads TGTGCCAGCAGACAAATTTCGGGGACTTCTCTTAGCACAGATACGCAGTATTTT.

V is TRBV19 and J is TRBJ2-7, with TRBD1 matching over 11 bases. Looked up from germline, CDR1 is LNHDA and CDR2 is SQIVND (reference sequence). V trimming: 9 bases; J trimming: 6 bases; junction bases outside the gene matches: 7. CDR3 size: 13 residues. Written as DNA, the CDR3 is TGTGCCAGCCGGGGACAGGGGGACCTCGAGCAGTACTTC. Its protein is CASRGQGDLEQYF. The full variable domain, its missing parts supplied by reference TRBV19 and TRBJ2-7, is DGGITQSPKYLFRKEGQNVTLSCEQNLNHDAMYWYRQDPGQGLRLIYYSQIVNDFQKGDIAEGYSVSREKKESFPLTVTSAQKNPTAFYLCASRGQGDLEQYFGPGTRLTVT.

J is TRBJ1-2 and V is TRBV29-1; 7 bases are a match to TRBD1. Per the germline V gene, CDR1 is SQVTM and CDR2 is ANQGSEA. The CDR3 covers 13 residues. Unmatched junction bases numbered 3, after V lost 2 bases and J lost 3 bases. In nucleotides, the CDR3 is TGCAGCGTTGAAACCCAGGGGGACTATGGCTACACCTTC. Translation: CSVETQGDYGYTF.

The CDR3 DNA sequence: TGTGCCAGAAGCCGAGGTTGGACAGTACACTACGAGCAGTACTTC. It is translated as CARSRGWTVHYEQYF. This chain uses TRBV5-3 with TRBJ2-7, with D tentatively TRBD1 (6 bases). TRBV5-3 is reported as an ORF; its role is uncertain. Trimming shortened V by 4 bases and J by 3 bases, and 17 bases separated the two germline ends. The CDR3 spans 15 residues.